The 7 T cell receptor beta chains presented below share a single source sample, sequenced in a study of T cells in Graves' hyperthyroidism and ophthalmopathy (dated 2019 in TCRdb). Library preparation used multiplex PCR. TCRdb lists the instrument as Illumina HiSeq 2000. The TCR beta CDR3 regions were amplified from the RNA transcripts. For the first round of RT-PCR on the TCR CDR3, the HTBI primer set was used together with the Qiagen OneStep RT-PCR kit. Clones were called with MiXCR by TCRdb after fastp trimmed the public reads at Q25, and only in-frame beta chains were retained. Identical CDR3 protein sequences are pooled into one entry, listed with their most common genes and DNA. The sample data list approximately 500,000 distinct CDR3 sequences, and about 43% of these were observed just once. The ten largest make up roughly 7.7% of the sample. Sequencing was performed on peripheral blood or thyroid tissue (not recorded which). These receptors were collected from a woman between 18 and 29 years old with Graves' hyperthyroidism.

The CDR3: CSGGPQGRELFF. The DNA for the CDR3 is TGCAGTGGGGGACCCCAAGGCAGGGAGCTGTTTTTT. V is TRBV20-1 and J is TRBJ2-2; D assignment may be TRBD1 or TRBD2 (5 bases each). Germline CDR1 and CDR2: DFQATT and SNEGSKA (reference sequence). V was pared by 7 bases and J by 9 bases, with 15 bases between. CDR3 length equals 12 residues.

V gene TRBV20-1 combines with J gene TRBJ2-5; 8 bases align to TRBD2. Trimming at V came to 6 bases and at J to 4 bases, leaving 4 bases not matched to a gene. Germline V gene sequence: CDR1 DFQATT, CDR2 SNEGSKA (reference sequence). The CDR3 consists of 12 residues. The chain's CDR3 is CSADGRGETQYF. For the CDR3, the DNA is TGCAGTGCCGACGGGAGGGGAGAGACCCAGTACTTC.

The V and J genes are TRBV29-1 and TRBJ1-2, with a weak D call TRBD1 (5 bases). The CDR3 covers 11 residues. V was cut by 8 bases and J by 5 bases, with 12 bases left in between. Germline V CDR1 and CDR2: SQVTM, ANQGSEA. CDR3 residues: CSRDGTYGYTF. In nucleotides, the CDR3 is TGCAGCAGAGACGGGACGTATGGCTACACCTTC.

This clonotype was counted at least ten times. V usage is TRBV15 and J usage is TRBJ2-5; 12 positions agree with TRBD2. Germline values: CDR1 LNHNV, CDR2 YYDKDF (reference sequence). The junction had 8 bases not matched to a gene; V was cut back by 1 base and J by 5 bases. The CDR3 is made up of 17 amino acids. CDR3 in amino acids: CATSRGLAGGPGETQYF. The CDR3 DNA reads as TGTGCCACCAGCAGAGGGCTAGCGGGAGGGCCGGGGGAGACCCAGTACTTC.

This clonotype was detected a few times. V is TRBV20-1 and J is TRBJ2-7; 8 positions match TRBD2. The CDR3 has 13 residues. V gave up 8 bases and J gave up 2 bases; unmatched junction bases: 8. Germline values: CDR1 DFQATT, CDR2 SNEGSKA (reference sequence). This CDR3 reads CSSSGGETYEQYF. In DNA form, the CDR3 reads TGCAGTTCAAGCGGGGGAGAAACCTACGAGCAGTACTTC.

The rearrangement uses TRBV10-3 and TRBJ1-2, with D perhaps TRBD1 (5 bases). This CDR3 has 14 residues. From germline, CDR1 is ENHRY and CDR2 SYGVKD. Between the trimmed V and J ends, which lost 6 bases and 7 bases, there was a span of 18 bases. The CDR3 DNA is TGTGCCATCAGGGCGGCAGGGCTAAACCCTGGCTACACCTTC. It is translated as CAIRAAGLNPGYTF.

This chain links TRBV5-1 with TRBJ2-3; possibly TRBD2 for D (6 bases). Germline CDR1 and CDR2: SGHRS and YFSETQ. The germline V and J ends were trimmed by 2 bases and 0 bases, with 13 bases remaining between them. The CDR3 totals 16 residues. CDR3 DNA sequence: TGCGCCAGCAGCTTAGGGACTCCTAAAAGCACAGATACGCAGTATTTT. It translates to CASSLGTPKSTDTQYF. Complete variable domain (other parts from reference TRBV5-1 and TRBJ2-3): KAGVTQTPRYLIKTRGQQVTLSCSPISGHRSVSWYQQTPGQGLQFLFEYFSETQRNKGNFPGRFSGRQFSNSRSEMNVSTLELGDSALYLCASSLGTPKSTDTQYFGPGTRLTVL.